This record concerns one TCR beta chain sequence. The data stem from a study of cytomegalovirus exposure and HLA in healthy donors. Assay: immunoSEQ multiplex PCR; the TCRdb copy retains only in-frame clones and omits some. The repertoire holds 70,000 to 80,000 clones, over 90% seen once, with roughly 3.2% in the top ten. The clonotype originates from a young woman in good health and CMV-seropositive. The sequencing input was PBMCs.

CDR3 in amino acids: CASSLVIKRTGRDNYEQYF. The CDR3 DNA reads as TGTGCCAGCAGCTTAGTAATTAAGAGGACAGGGAGAGATAACTACGAGCAGTACTTC. The V call is TRBV7-8, the J call TRBJ2-7, with 8 bases identical to TRBD1. The V gene's germline CDR1 is SGHVS and CDR2 FQNEAQ. The junction had 17 bases not matched to a gene; V was cut back by 1 base and J by 3 bases. The CDR3 sequence is 19 residues long.